The 32 T cell receptor beta chains presented below share a single source sample, sequenced in a study of blood T cell repertoires in COVID-19 (TCRdb year 2020). The library was built by means of the immunoSEQ multiplex PCR assay. This immuneACCESS table, as held by TCRdb, lists in-frame sequences with V and J called but not all clones. Of the missing ones, under half trace to an unresolved V gene in checked studies; the others have no known cause. The sample contains 150,000 to 200,000 clones, 70% to 90% of them found a single time. 5.5% to 7% of the sample lies in the top ten. Specimen: peripheral blood. These receptors all come from a man in his forties or fifties with active or convalescent COVID-19.

The chain carries TRBV7-2 and TRBJ2-1, with 12 bases matching TRBD2. Germline CDR1 SGHTA, CDR2 FQGNSA. J gave up 3 bases and V 5 bases, and 2 bases lay outside the gene matches. The CDR3 is 15 residues long. In nucleotides, the CDR3 is TGTGCCAGCAGCGTACTAGCGGGGGGCTACAATGAGCAGTTCTTC. Translating gives CASSVLAGGYNEQFF.

The chain is built from TRBV3-1 (or the pseudogene TRBV3-2) and TRBJ1-6, with D perhaps TRBD1 (5 bases). The V gene lost 0 bases and the J gene lost 6 bases, with 12 bases spanning the gap. CDR1 and CDR2 (germline): LGHDT, YNNKEL (reference sequence). This CDR3 has 16 residues. CDR3 in DNA: TGTGCCAGCAGCCAAGATCGACAGAGGCTTAATTCACCCCTCCACTTT. Protein sequence: CASSQDRQRLNSPLHF.

CDR3 DNA: TGTGCCAGCAGGACTCCTCTAGCGGGGGTAACAGATACGCAGTATTTT. Protein product: CASRTPLAGVTDTQYF. The chain employs TRBV2 and TRBJ2-3, with TRBD2 identical over 10 bases. The CDR3 loop spans 16 amino acids. The germline CDR1 and CDR2 sequences are SNHLY and FYNNEI. V was pared by 6 bases and J by 3 bases, with 9 bases of the junction left unmatched.

This chain joins TRBV7-9 and TRBJ1-1; TRBD1 agrees at 9 bases. The CDR3 length is 17 residues. V lost 5 bases to trimming and J lost 2 bases; unmatched junction nucleotides: 12. From germline, CDR1 is SEHNR and CDR2 FQNEAQ (reference sequence). The CDR3, as DNA: TGTGCCAGCAGCCCTTCCGGGACAGGGACGATAAACACTGAAGCTTTCTTT. Amino acid sequence: CASSPSGTGTINTEAFF.

This clone has only a few counts. The rearrangement links TRBV7-9 to TRBJ2-7; D is uncertain. The V gene lost 1 base and the J gene lost 4 bases, with 8 bases spanning the gap. CDR1 is SEHNR and CDR2 is FQNEAQ in the germline V gene (reference sequence). CDR3 length: 13 amino acids. The CDR3 DNA is TGTGCCAGCAGCTTAGTAAACGGGTACGAGCAGTACTTC. It yields the protein CASSLVNGYEQYF.

This chain uses TRBV19 with TRBJ2-1, with TRBD2 matching 12 bases. This CDR3 spans 16 amino acids. J gave up 6 bases and V 5 bases, and 8 bases lay outside the gene matches. Germline CDR1 is LNHDA and CDR2 is SQIVND (reference sequence). The CDR3 nucleotides read TGTGCCAGTAGTCTTCTACTAGCGGGGGGCTTCAATGAGCAGTTCTTC. Translating gives CASSLLLAGGFNEQFF.

This rearrangement joins TRBV9 to TRBJ2-2, with D tentatively TRBD1 (6 bases). Germline-derived CDR1 and CDR2 are SGDLS and YYNGEE. V was pared by 0 bases and J by 1 base, with 7 bases between. The CDR3 has 15 residues. For the CDR3, the DNA is TGTGCCAGCAGCGTAGCACAGGGGAACACCGGGGAGCTGTTTTTT. This encodes CASSVAQGNTGELFF.

This chain uses TRBV5-1 with TRBJ1-4; D is possibly TRBD1 (5 bases). The length of the CDR3 is 16 residues. Germline V gene sequence: CDR1 SGHRS, CDR2 YFSETQ. The ends were cut back, 4 bases at V and 0 bases at J, with 13 bases in the middle. The CDR3, as DNA: TGCGCCAGCAGCCTTGGACACCCATCAACTAATGAAAAACTGTTTTTT. Encoded protein: CASSLGHPSTNEKLFF.

The V and J genes are TRBV7-2 and TRBJ1-6; weak D call: TRBD1 (6 bases). The CDR3 is 17 residues long. V was shortened by 1 base and J by 2 bases, with 12 bases between the two germline ends. CDR1 and CDR2 from the germline V gene are SGHTA and FQGNSA. The CDR3 bases are TGTGCCAGCAGCTTAGACGACAGGCCAACCTATAATTCACCCCTCCACTTT. It specifies CASSLDDRPTYNSPLHF.

This CDR3 reads CASSEARYEQFF. DNA for the CDR3: TGTGCCAGCAGTGAAGCTCGGTATGAGCAGTTCTTC. The rearrangement uses TRBV2 and TRBJ2-1, with D uncertain. The CDR3 is 12 residues long. Trimming took 0 bases from V and 8 from J, leaving 5 bases between them. CDR1 is SNHLY, CDR2 FYNNEI, per germline.

The rearrangement joins TRBV11-2 to TRBJ2-3; D is perhaps TRBD1 (6 bases). CDR3 length equals 14 residues. Germline V gives CDR1 SGHAT, CDR2 FQNNGV. V was shortened by 6 bases and J by 5 bases, with 15 bases between the two germline ends. The CDR3 here is CASRQTGHKDTQYF. CDR3 nucleotides: TGTGCCAGCAGACAGACGGGACATAAAGATACGCAGTATTTT. The full variable domain, in which reference TRBV11-2 and TRBJ2-3 provide the parts outside the CDR3, is EAGVAQSPRYKIIEKRQSVAFWCNPISGHATLYWYQQILGQGPKLLIQFQNNGVVDDSQLPKDRFSAERLKGVDSTLKIQPAKLEDSAVYLCASRQTGHKDTQYFGPGTRLTVL.

The gene calls are TRBV7-9 and TRBJ1-2, with D maybe TRBD1 (5 bases). CDR1 SEHNR and CDR2 FQNEAQ come from the germline V gene (reference sequence). The CDR3 spans 16 residues. V lost 1 base, J lost 6 bases, and 18 bases lay in between. Here the CDR3 reads CASSLVALRGLNGYTF. In DNA, the CDR3 is TGTGCCAGCAGCTTAGTAGCTCTAAGGGGACTCAATGGCTACACCTTC.

The chain joins TRBV5-6 to TRBJ1-2; 9 nucleotides agree with TRBD1. The germline V gene has CDR1 SGHDT and CDR2 YYEEEE. V trimming: 5 bases; J trimming: 8 bases; junction bases outside the gene matches: 10. The CDR3 has 14 amino acids. The CDR3 here is CASRATGGPRGYTF. DNA for the CDR3: TGTGCCAGCAGAGCAACAGGGGGCCCTCGGGGCTACACCTTC.

The CDR3 spells CASSQIGGQGLGNTIYF. CDR3 DNA sequence: TGTGCCAGCAGCCAAATAGGGGGACAGGGCTTAGGGAACACCATATATTTT. This chain joins TRBV7-6 and TRBJ1-3; 9 bases fit TRBD1. This CDR3 comprises 17 residues. J gave up 7 bases and V 5 bases, and 15 bases lay outside the gene matches. Per the germline V gene, CDR1 is SGHVS and CDR2 is FNYEAQ.

The CDR3 region has the DNA TGTGCCATCAGTGCGACAGGGAACACTGAAGCTTTCTTT. The encoded protein is CAISATGNTEAFF. The chain carries TRBV10-3 and TRBJ1-1; the D gene is possibly TRBD1 (6 bases). Germline loops: CDR1 ENHRY, CDR2 SYGVKD. The CDR3 contains 13 residues. V dropped 4 bases and J dropped 1 base, with 7 bases sitting between them.

This clone was counted between two and nine times. The V gene is TRBV28, the J gene TRBJ1-2; the D is unclear. Trimming shortened V by 6 bases and J by 4 bases, and 12 bases separated the two germline ends. CDR3 length: 13 amino acids. Per germline, CDR1 MDHEN and CDR2 SYDVKM. CDR3 residues: CASRHTDAYGYTF. The CDR3, as DNA: TGTGCCAGCAGACATACAGACGCCTATGGCTACACCTTC.

CDR3 loop: CASSLAGTGDEKLFF. CDR3 bases: TGCGCCAGCAGCCTTGCCGGGACAGGGGATGAAAAACTGTTTTTT. This sequence joins TRBV4-3 and TRBJ1-4; 10 bases agree with TRBD1. With V trimmed by 4 bases and J by 6 bases, 5 bases remained unmatched. CDR3 size: 15 residues. Germline V lookup: CDR1 LGHNA, CDR2 YSLEER.

The chain is built from TRBV25-1 and TRBJ2-7; TRBD1 matches 8 bases. V was clipped by 4 bases and J by 6 bases; unmatched bases: 5. The CDR3 runs 13 residues. Germline loops: CDR1 MGHDK, CDR2 SYGVNS. CDR3 nucleotide sequence: TGTGCCAGCAGTGGAGACAGGGGCTTCGAGCAGTACTTC. Its protein is CASSGDRGFEQYF.

J is TRBJ1-2 and V is TRBV10-2; D is perhaps TRBD1 (5 bases). This CDR3 spans 13 amino acids. Trimming took 7 bases from V and 4 from J, leaving 13 bases between them. Germline V gives CDR1 WSHSY, CDR2 SAAADI. CDR3 in amino acids: CASIGGKSYGYTF. As DNA, the CDR3 is TGCGCCAGCATCGGGGGAAAGAGCTATGGCTACACCTTC.

This clone appeared once. The chain links TRBV5-1 to TRBJ1-4; TRBD1 matches at 7 bases. CDR3 length equals 16 residues. J was trimmed by 4 bases and V by 3 bases; bases with no gene match: 9. CDR1 is SGHRS, CDR2 YFSETQ, per germline. CDR3 protein: CASSSGYQGGNEKLFF. As DNA, the CDR3 is TGCGCCAGCAGCTCGGGGTACCAGGGGGGTAATGAAAAACTGTTTTTT.

CDR3 in DNA: TGTGCCAGCAGCCAAGCCCCGGGACAGGGTTCGACTGAAGCTTTCTTT. This translates into CASSQAPGQGSTEAFF. The chain combines TRBV3-1 (or the pseudogene TRBV3-2) with TRBJ1-1; TRBD1 matches 9 bases. The CDR3 length is 16 residues. Looked up from germline, CDR1 is LGHDT and CDR2 is YNNKEL (reference sequence). V lost 1 base, J lost 5 bases, and 8 bases stayed unmatched.

This clone was found once. V is TRBV5-1 and J is TRBJ1-1; D is uncertain. The CDR3 is 16 residues long. The V end was cut by 1 base, the J end by 7 bases, with 20 bases between. Per the germline V gene, CDR1 is SGHRS and CDR2 is YFSETQ. The CDR3 region is CASSLRWEGGTYEAFF. The CDR3, as DNA: TGCGCCAGCAGCTTGAGATGGGAGGGCGGTACCTATGAAGCTTTCTTT.

The rearrangement joins TRBV28 to TRBJ1-2, with 8 bases aligning to TRBD1. The J segment lost 3 bases and the V segment lost 3 bases, leaving 6 bases of the junction unmatched. This CDR3 has 15 residues. Germline lookup yields CDR1 MDHEN and CDR2 SYDVKM. The DNA for the CDR3 is TGTGCCAGCAGTTTTTCCGGGACAGGTCACTATGGCTACACCTTC. This encodes CASSFSGTGHYGYTF.

The rearrangement joins TRBV5-1 to TRBJ2-5, with 9 bases that match TRBD2. There are 16 residues in the CDR3. Germline CDR1 is SGHRS and CDR2 is YFSETQ. With 4 bases clipped from V and 5 bases from J, the junction kept 12 bases outside the gene matches. The CDR3 sequence: CASSLEDSGSWETQYF. The CDR3 bases are TGCGCCAGCAGCCTCGAGGATAGCGGGAGTTGGGAGACCCAGTACTTC.

This sequence joins TRBV27 and TRBJ2-7, with D possibly being TRBD1 (6 bases). CDR3 size: 16 residues. The germline CDR1 and CDR2 sequences are MNHEY and SMNVEV (reference sequence). Trimming took 7 bases from V and 4 from J, leaving 23 bases between them. Written as DNA, the CDR3 is TGTGCCAGCATTGCCTTAAGCTCGGACAGAGTGTACGAGCAGTACTTC. It is translated as CASIALSSDRVYEQYF.

This clone has only one observation. The CDR3 region has the DNA TGTGCCAGCAGCTATATAACTTCGACAGGGATGTCAGGGAAACTGTTTTTT. Encoded protein: CASSYITSTGMSGKLFF. V is TRBV13 and J is TRBJ1-4, with 7 nucleotides matching TRBD1. The CDR3 runs to 17 residues. V lost 4 bases to trimming and J lost 11 bases; unmatched junction nucleotides: 19. Germline CDR1 and CDR2: PRHDT and FYEKMQ (reference sequence).

This clone has just one count. This chain connects TRBV5-1 to TRBJ2-7; TRBD2 might be the D (6 bases). The CDR3 is 14 residues long. Germline V gene sequence: CDR1 SGHRS, CDR2 YFSETQ. The V end lost 3 bases, the J end lost 2 bases, and 12 bases lay between the germline ends. The CDR3 DNA follows: TGCGCCAGCAGCTATATCGGGGGAGCCTACGAGCAGTACTTC. This sequence encodes CASSYIGGAYEQYF.

This clone was recorded a few times. The chain joins TRBV27 to TRBJ1-2; D is unclear. The CDR3 runs to 14 residues. The V end lost 6 bases, the J end lost 1 base, and 12 bases lay between the germline ends. Germline V gene lookup returns CDR1 MNHEY and CDR2 SMNVEV (reference sequence). For the CDR3, the DNA is TGTGCCAGCAGCGGGAGAACAGATAACTATGGCTACACCTTC. This codes for CASSGRTDNYGYTF.

This chain links TRBV6-6 with TRBJ1-1, with no clear D. V was clipped by 4 bases and J by 7 bases, with 10 bases between them. This CDR3 spans 12 amino acids. Germline V gives CDR1 MNHNY, CDR2 SVGAGI (reference sequence). CDR3 in DNA: TGTGCCAGCAGTTTGGCGGCCGTTGAAGCTTTCTTT. It encodes CASSLAAVEAFF.

The V call is TRBV2, the J call TRBJ1-5; D is uncertain. Trimming pared 3 bases from V and 0 bases from J, leaving 9 bases between. Per germline, CDR1 SNHLY and CDR2 FYNNEI. The CDR3 is made up of 15 amino acids. In DNA, the CDR3 is TGTGCCAGCAGTGATACCAGTTTTAGCAATCAGCCCCAGCATTTT. Its translation: CASSDTSFSNQPQHF.

J is TRBJ1-1 and V is TRBV6-2 or TRBV6-3; 9 nucleotides align to TRBD1. After removal of 5 bases from V and 10 bases from J, the junction contained 8 bases not matched to a gene. From germline, CDR1 is MNHEY and CDR2 SVGEGT. The CDR3 has 13 amino acids. The CDR3 DNA reads TGTGCCAGCAGTAATCAACAGGGGGCGGCAGCTTTCTTT. Encoded protein: CASSNQQGAAAFF.

This rearrangement joins TRBV1 to TRBJ1-5; the D call of TRBD1 is as the table states it, not checked on the DNA. TRBV1 is classified as a pseudogene. The CDR3 extends over 21 amino acids. For the CDR3, the DNA is TGCACCAGCAGCCAAGAATCCCGGGACAGGGAAATAAACTATAGCAATCAGCCCCAGCATTTT. Protein product: CTSSQESRDREINYSNQPQHF.